This T cell receptor (beta chain) was captured in a study of control samples from healthy donors and cancer patients. Comment on this clone: This may be a read error, as it is one base from a much larger clone. This sample also contains other DNA sequences that code for the same CDR3.

Measured with immunoSEQ multiplex PCR; TCRdb has only the in-frame clones, and not every one. Of approximately 100,000 clones in the sample, 88% were seen once. Germline V CDR1 and CDR2: KGHSH, LQKENI. CDR3 size: 11 residues. The germline V and J ends were trimmed by 3 bases and 3 bases, with 2 bases remaining between them. The V call is TRBV18, the J call TRBJ2-5, with D unresolved. This sequence originates from a young man in good health. The sample was blood. For the CDR3, the DNA is TGTGCCAGCTCACCGGAAGAGACCCAGTACTTC. This translates into CASSPEETQYF. The full variable domain, rest sourced from reference TRBV18 and TRBJ2-5, is NAGVMQNPRHLVRRRGQEARLRCSPMKGHSHVYWYRQLPEEGLKFMVYLQKENIIDESGMPKERFSAEFPKEGPSILRIQQVVRGDSAAYFCASSPEETQYFGPGTRLLVL.